This TCR beta chain was found in a study of spatial heterogeneity in lung cancer. This clonotype was seen only a few times. TCRdb redid the calling of the 5' RACE reads with MiXCR, one entry per CDR3 protein. The sample includes tens of thousands of distinct CDR3 sequences, roughly 14% seen only once; the top ten take more than 7%. Specified time point: sample taken at primary tumor resection. No cells were sorted before sequencing. The whole RNA sequenced was extracted from tumor, nontumor lung or frozen PBMC. This sequence originates from a male donor with early-stage non-small cell lung cancer. The sample consisted of PBMCs, taken at surgery.

Here the CDR3 reads CASRYPRSETQYF. The CDR3 DNA is TGTGCCAGCAGATATCCGAGGTCAGAGACCCAGTACTTC. The gene calls are TRBV5-4 and TRBJ2-5; D unresolved. The ends were cut back, 5 bases at V and 4 bases at J, with 12 bases in the middle. Germline loops: CDR1 SGHNT, CDR2 YYREEE (reference sequence). The CDR3 is 13 amino acids.